Included here is one T cell receptor (beta chain) sequence, with context. The antigen remains unidentified. The data originate from a study of beta chain features in type 1 diabetes. Study-wide background: All samples yielded 100 million to 140 million examined sorted cells.

The entirety of the isolated RNA underwent reverse transcription, so expressed TCRB transcripts were sequenced. Sequenced by immunoSEQ multiplex PCR; TCRdb stores in-frame clones only, minus some. The profile shows hundreds of thousands of clones, around an eighth of them singletons. V dropped 4 bases and J dropped 11 bases, with 14 bases sitting between them. Germline CDR1 and CDR2: SGHNT and YENEEA. CDR3 length: 12 amino acids. Study observations and caveats: Any PCR bias toward short templates would affect both groups alike. Shortening of TCRB CDR3s, moderate but significant, appeared in all four CD4+ subsets of Type 1 diabetes patients. In the patient group, naive, central memory and Treg TCRB repertoires seemed more alike than in the healthy donor group.

By way of CD45RO/CCR7/CD25/CD127/CD95/CD27, the CD4+ regulatory, stem cell-like memory, central memory and naive cells were sorted. This sequence joins TRBV11-3 and TRBJ1-1, with a possible D match to TRBD1 (5 bases). This sequence was found in a man aged 18 to 30 with type 1 diabetes. Material: naive CD4+ T cells from blood. CDR3 sequence reads: CASSYQGTRAFF. As DNA, the CDR3 is TGTGCCAGCAGCTATCAAGGGACGAGGGCTTTCTTT.